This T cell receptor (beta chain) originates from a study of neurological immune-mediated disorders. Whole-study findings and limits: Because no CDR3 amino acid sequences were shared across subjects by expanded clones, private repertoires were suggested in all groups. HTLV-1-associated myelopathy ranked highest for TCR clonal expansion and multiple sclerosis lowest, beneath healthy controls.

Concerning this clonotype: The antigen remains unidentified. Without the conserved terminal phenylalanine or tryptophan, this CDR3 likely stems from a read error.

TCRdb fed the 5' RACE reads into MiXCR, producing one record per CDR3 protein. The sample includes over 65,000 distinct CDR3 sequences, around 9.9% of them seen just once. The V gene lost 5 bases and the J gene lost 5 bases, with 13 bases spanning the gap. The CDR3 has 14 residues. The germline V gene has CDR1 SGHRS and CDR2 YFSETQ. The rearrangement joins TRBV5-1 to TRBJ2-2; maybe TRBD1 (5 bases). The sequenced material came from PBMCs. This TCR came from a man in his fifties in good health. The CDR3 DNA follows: TGCGCCAGCAGTCCGGACATCGTTACCGGGGAGCTGTTTTCT. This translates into CASSPDIVTGELFS.